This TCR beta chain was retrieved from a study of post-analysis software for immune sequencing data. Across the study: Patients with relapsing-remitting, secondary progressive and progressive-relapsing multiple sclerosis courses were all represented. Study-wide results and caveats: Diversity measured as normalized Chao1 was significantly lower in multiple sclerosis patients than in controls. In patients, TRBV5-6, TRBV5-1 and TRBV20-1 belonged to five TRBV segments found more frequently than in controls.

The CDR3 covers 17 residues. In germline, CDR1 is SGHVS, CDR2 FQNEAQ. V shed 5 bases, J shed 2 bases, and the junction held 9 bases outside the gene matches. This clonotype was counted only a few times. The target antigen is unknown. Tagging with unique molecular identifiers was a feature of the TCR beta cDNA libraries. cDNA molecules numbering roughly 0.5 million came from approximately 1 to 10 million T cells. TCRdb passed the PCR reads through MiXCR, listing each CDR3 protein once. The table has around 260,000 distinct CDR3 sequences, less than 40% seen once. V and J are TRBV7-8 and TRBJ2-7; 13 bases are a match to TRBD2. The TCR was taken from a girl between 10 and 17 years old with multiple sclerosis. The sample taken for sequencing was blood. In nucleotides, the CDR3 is TGTGCCAGCAGCCCGCACAGACTAGCGGGGGGAACCTACGAGCAGTACTTC. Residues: CASSPHRLAGGTYEQYF.